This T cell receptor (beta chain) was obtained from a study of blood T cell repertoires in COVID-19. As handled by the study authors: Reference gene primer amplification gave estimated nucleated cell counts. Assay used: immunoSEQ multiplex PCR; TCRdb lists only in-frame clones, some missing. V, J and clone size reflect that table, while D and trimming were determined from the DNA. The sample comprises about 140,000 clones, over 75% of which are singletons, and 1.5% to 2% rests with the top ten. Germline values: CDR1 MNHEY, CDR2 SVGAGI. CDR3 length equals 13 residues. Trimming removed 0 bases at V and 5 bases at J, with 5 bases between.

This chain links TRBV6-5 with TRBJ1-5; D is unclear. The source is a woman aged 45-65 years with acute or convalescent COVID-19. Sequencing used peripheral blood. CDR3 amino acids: CASSYSADQPQHF. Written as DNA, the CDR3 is TGTGCCAGCAGTTACTCGGCCGATCAGCCCCAGCATTTT.